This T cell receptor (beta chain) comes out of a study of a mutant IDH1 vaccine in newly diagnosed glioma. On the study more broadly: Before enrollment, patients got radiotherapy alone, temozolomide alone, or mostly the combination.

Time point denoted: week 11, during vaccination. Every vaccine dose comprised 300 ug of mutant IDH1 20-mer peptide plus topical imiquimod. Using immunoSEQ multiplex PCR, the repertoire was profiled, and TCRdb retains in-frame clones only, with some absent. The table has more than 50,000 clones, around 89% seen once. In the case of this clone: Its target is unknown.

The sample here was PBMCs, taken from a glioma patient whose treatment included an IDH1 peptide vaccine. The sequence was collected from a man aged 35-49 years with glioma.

The CDR3 sequence: CASSLDGSFSGELFF. DNA of the CDR3: TGCGCCAGCAGCTTGGACGGGAGCTTTAGCGGGGAGCTGTTTTTT. V usage is TRBV5-1 and J usage is TRBJ2-2; D possibly corresponds to TRBD2 (6 bases). Germline lookup yields CDR1 SGHRS and CDR2 YFSETQ. CDR3 size: 15 residues. Trimming left V 0 bases short and J 7 bases short, with 13 bases between.